The 19 T cell receptor beta chains presented below share a single source sample, sequenced in a study of blood T cell repertoires in COVID-19 (dated by TCRdb to about 2020). Library method: the immunoSEQ multiplex PCR assay. Sourced from immuneACCESS, this table was stored by TCRdb with only in-frame sequences that have V and J called. A share of the clones is absent; for the studies checked, an unresolved V gene accounts for under half, and the remainder has no known explanation. The sample yields around 180,000 clones; around 82% were counted once. Of the sample, over 9.5% is held by the ten largest clones. The sample comprised peripheral blood. Receptor source: a woman of 80 years or more with active or convalescent COVID-19.

There are a few counts of this clone. The chain joins TRBV28 to TRBJ1-5; 7 nucleotides align to TRBD1. The CDR3 spans 16 residues. Germline CDR1 and CDR2: MDHEN and SYDVKM. Trimming removed 4 bases from V and 0 bases from J; junction bases left unmatched: 6. The CDR3 DNA reads as TGTGCCAGCAGTTCAATGGGACAGCTTAGCAATCAGCCCCAGCATTTT. The encoded protein is CASSSMGQLSNQPQHF.

The chain employs TRBV5-6 and TRBJ1-2; 7 bases line up with TRBD1. The CDR3 is 15 amino acids. Trimming took 3 bases from V and 8 from J; bases not matched to a gene: 13. Germline loops: CDR1 SGHDT, CDR2 YYEEEE. The CDR3 region is CASSYRQGDLRGYTF. The CDR3 DNA reads TGTGCCAGCAGCTACCGGCAGGGGGATTTGAGGGGCTACACCTTC.

V usage is TRBV19 and J usage is TRBJ1-2; the match to TRBD1 covers 7 bases. The CDR3 spans 15 residues. Germline loops: CDR1 LNHDA, CDR2 SQIVND (reference sequence). J was trimmed by 4 bases and V by 6 bases; bases with no gene match: 11. The CDR3 DNA is TGTGCCAGTAGACCACGGGACAGCTACCTCTATGGCTACACCTTC. Its translation is CASRPRDSYLYGYTF.

The chain has TRBV5-1 and TRBJ1-5; 9 nucleotides match TRBD1. The CDR3 consists of 17 residues. V dropped 0 bases and J dropped 4; count of bases not matched to a gene: 8. The V gene's germline CDR1 is SGHRS and CDR2 YFSETQ. Written as DNA, the CDR3 is TGCGCCAGCAGCTTGGGGGCTGGGACAGGGAGAAATCAGCCCCAGCATTTT. Translation: CASSLGAGTGRNQPQHF.

This rearrangement joins TRBV6-1 to TRBJ1-1; D not resolved. Germline assignment: CDR1 MNHNS and CDR2 SASEGT. V dropped 3 bases and J dropped 4 bases, with 9 bases sitting between them. CDR3 length equals 13 residues. The CDR3: CASSESRGTEAFF. The DNA for the CDR3 is TGTGCCAGCAGTGAGAGCCGTGGCACTGAAGCTTTCTTT.

This clone was seen more than once but under ten times. V usage is TRBV4-1 and J usage is TRBJ2-1; the D gene is possibly TRBD2 (6 bases). This CDR3 has 16 residues. CDR1 and CDR2 (germline): MGHRA, YSYEKL. Trimming cost V 0 bases and J 6 bases, with 15 bases left between them. The CDR3 spells CASSQDEGLSRNEQFF. The CDR3 nucleotides are TGCGCCAGCAGCCAAGATGAAGGACTATCCCGCAATGAGCAGTTCTTC.

This clone has a single count. The CDR3 DNA is TGTGCCAGCAGGAAAGGACAGGGTCCGGACTATGGCTACACCTTC. Protein product: CASRKGQGPDYGYTF. V is TRBV6-6 and J is TRBJ1-2; 8 positions match TRBD1. Trimming at V came to 6 bases and at J to 3 bases, leaving 9 bases not matched to a gene. The CDR3 has 15 amino acids. Looked up from germline, CDR1 is MNHNY and CDR2 is SVGAGI (reference sequence).

The J gene is TRBJ1-5, the V gene TRBV28; no reliable D call. There are 15 residues in the CDR3. The ends were cut back, 0 bases at V and 3 bases at J, with 9 bases in the middle. The germline V gene encodes CDR1 MDHEN and CDR2 SYDVKM. The CDR3 reads CASSLWQDFNQPQHF. CDR3 coding DNA: TGTGCCAGCAGTTTATGGCAGGATTTCAATCAGCCCCAGCATTTT.

The V call is TRBV2, the J call TRBJ2-7, with 7 bases that match TRBD2. This CDR3 has 14 residues. J lost 1 base, V lost 2 bases, and 2 bases had no gene match. Germline CDR1 is SNHLY and CDR2 is FYNNEI. CDR3 sequence: CASSESLASYEQYF. CDR3 nucleotides: TGTGCCAGCAGTGAATCACTAGCGTCCTACGAGCAGTACTTC.

The chain joins TRBV7-3 to TRBJ2-1; 9 bases align to TRBD2. CDR3 length: 18 amino acids. J was trimmed by 7 bases and V by 5 bases; bases with no gene match: 18. The V gene's germline CDR1 is SGHTA and CDR2 FQGTGA. CDR3 sequence (DNA): TGTGCCAGCAGCCCATCCGCCGTGCGGGAGGGTGTTGGTAATGAGCAGTTCTTC. This encodes CASSPSAVREGVGNEQFF.

The chain is built from TRBV5-1 and TRBJ1-1; TRBD1 is a possible D gene (5 bases). The CDR3 length is 14 residues. V was pared by 0 bases and J by 3 bases, with 9 bases between. Germline V gene data show CDR1 as SGHRS and CDR2 as YFSETQ. In nucleotides, the CDR3 is TGCGCCAGCAGCTTGGTGCGGGGGGACACTGAAGCTTTCTTT. As protein: CASSLVRGDTEAFF.

The gene calls are TRBV27 and TRBJ2-1; weak D call: TRBD2 (7 bases). Between the trimmed V and J ends, which lost 5 bases and 5 bases, there was a span of 19 bases. The CDR3 is 16 residues long. The germline V gene has CDR1 MNHEY and CDR2 SMNVEV (reference sequence). The CDR3 DNA reads TGTGCCAGCAGTCTATGGAGGGGGAGGGCCGACAATGAGCAGTTCTTC. This translates into CASSLWRGRADNEQFF.

This clone was counted a few times. This chain links TRBV28 with TRBJ1-5; D is perhaps TRBD1 (6 bases). V lost 10 bases and J 5 bases, leaving 18 bases between the germline ends. The germline V gene has CDR1 MDHEN and CDR2 SYDVKM. This CDR3 region has 14 residues. The CDR3 loop is CAIEGGGNYQPQHF. In DNA, the CDR3 is TGTGCCATCGAAGGGGGGGGGAATTATCAGCCCCAGCATTTT.

This clone was observed a few times. The J gene is TRBJ2-1, the V gene TRBV4-1, with 16 nucleotides matching TRBD2. The CDR3 totals 19 residues. Germline V gene data show CDR1 as MGHRA and CDR2 as YSYEKL. The junction had 11 bases not matched to a gene; V was cut back by 3 bases and J by 6 bases. Here the CDR3 reads CASSQGLAGGSLVANEQFF. The CDR3 DNA is TGCGCCAGCAGCCAGGGACTAGCGGGAGGGTCCCTAGTTGCCAATGAGCAGTTCTTC.

The chain is built from TRBV9 and TRBJ1-2; unclear D gene. The V gene lost 4 bases and the J gene lost 2 bases, with 15 bases spanning the gap. Germline V gene lookup returns CDR1 SGDLS and CDR2 YYNGEE. This CDR3 contains 15 residues. The CDR3 sequence: CASSSSSGVNYGYTF. In DNA form, the CDR3 reads TGTGCCAGCAGCAGTAGCAGTGGAGTCAACTATGGCTACACCTTC. The full variable domain, in which reference TRBV9 and TRBJ1-2 provide the parts outside the CDR3, is DSGVTQTPKHLITATGQRVTLRCSPRSGDLSVYWYQQSLDQGLQFLIQYYNGEERAKGNILERFSAQQFPDLHSELNLSSLELGDSALYFCASSSSSGVNYGYTFGSGTRLTVV.

The V gene is TRBV10-3, the J gene TRBJ1-2; unclear D gene. The CDR3 loop spans 13 amino acids. The V end was cut by 0 bases, the J end by 8 bases, with 10 bases between. Per germline, CDR1 ENHRY and CDR2 SYGVKD. This CDR3 reads CAISESTGRGYTF. CDR3 in DNA: TGTGCCATCAGTGAGTCGACGGGAAGAGGCTACACCTTC.

V gene TRBV6-5 combines with J gene TRBJ1-1, with D uncertain. The V end was cut by 6 bases, the J end by 5 bases, with 13 bases between. The CDR3 has 13 residues. Germline lookup yields CDR1 MNHEY and CDR2 SVGAGI. The CDR3 coding sequence is TGTGCCAGCAGAACCACCCTCGGGACTGAAGCTTTCTTT. This encodes CASRTTLGTEAFF.

This clone occurred once. This chain connects TRBV6-4 to TRBJ1-1; D ambiguous. Germline CDR1 reads MRHNA; CDR2 reads SNTAGT. The CDR3 contains 13 residues. With 5 bases removed from V and 3 bases from J, the gap between germline ends came to 10 bases. CDR3 bases: TGTGCCAGCAGTCTAGACCGGGACACTGAAGCTTTCTTT. Amino acid sequence: CASSLDRDTEAFF.

The rearrangement joins TRBV30 to TRBJ2-7; unclear D gene. The CDR3 is made up of 13 amino acids. Germline V gene lookup returns CDR1 GTSNPN and CDR2 SVGIG (reference sequence). The V end was cut by 2 bases, the J end by 2 bases, with 10 bases between. CDR3 DNA: TGTGCCTGGAGTCGAGGAAACACCTACGAGCAGTACTTC. It yields the protein CAWSRGNTYEQYF.